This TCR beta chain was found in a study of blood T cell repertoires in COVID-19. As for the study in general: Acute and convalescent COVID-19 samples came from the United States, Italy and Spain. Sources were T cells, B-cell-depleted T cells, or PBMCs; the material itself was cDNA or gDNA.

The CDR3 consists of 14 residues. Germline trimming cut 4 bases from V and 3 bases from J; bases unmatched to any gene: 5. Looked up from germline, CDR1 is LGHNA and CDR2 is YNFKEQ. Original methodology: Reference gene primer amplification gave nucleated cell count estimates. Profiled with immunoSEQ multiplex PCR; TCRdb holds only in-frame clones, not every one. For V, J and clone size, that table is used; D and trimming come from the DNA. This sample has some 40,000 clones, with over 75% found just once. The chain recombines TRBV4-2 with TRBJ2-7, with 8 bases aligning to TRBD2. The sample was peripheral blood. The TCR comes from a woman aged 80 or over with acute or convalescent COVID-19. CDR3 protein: CASSPGSGSYEQYF. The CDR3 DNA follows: TGTGCCAGCAGCCCCGGGAGCGGGAGCTACGAGCAGTACTTC.